A selection of T cell receptor beta chains follows, all from one sample in a study of identifying expanded T cells in peripheral blood. This table comes from immunoSEQ multiplex PCR, and its TCRdb copy is limited to in-frame clones, with some not included. The sample has tens of thousands of clones; almost 85% are singletons. Sequenced material: blood. These receptors were collected from a person aged 18 to 75 in good health. The CDR3 runs from the conserved cysteine through the conserved F or W. A D gene is named only where the DNA matches it firmly. A row's size may be missing; if present it is once, few, many or a size class.

V: TRBV5-8
J: TRBJ1-3
D: .
size: once
CDR3: CASSLGWRVAGGNTIYF
DNA: TGTGCCAGCAGCTTGGGATGGCGAGTAGCAGGTGGAAACACCATATATTTT

V: TRBV4-3
J: TRBJ2-1
D: .
size: .
CDR3: CASSQGFTTSYNEQFF
DNA: TGCGCCAGCAGCCAAGGGTTCACTACCTCCTACAATGAGCAGTTCTTC

V: TRBV14
J: TRBJ1-3
D: .
size: .
CDR3: CASSQDVGHGNTIYF
DNA: TGTGCCAGCAGCCAAGATGTGGGTCATGGAAACACCATATATTTT

V: TRBV7-9
J: TRBJ1-5
D: .
size: few
CDR3: CASSLSTGDQPQHF
DNA: TGTGCCAGCAGCTTATCGACGGGAGATCAGCCCCAGCATTTT

V: TRBV7-6
J: TRBJ1-5
D: .
size: few
CDR3: CASSLPAGAQVNQPQHF
DNA: TGTGCCAGCAGCTTACCAGCAGGGGCGCAAGTCAATCAGCCCCAGCATTTT

V: TRBV7-8
J: TRBJ2-2
D: .
size: .
CDR3: CASSLTLAGELFF
DNA: TGTGCCAGCAGCTTGACGCTGGCGGGGGAGCTGTTTTTT

V: TRBV5-1
J: TRBJ1-2
D: .
size: .
CDR3: CASSLETGANYGYTF
DNA: TGCGCCAGCAGCTTGGAGACAGGAGCTAACTATGGCTACACCTTC

V: TRBV7-5
J: TRBJ2-7
D: .
size: few
CDR3: CARTQLMGEQYF
DNA: TGTGCCAGGACACAACTGATGGGGGAGCAGTACTTC

V: TRBV7-9
J: TRBJ2-3
D: TRBD2
size: .
CDR3: CASSFGLAGRDTQYF
DNA: TGTGCCAGCAGCTTCGGACTAGCGGGGAGAGATACGCAGTATTTT

V: TRBV7-6
J: TRBJ2-1
D: TRBD2
size: once
CDR3: CASSQTSGRQYPDEQFF
DNA: TGTGCCAGCAGCCAGACTAGCGGGAGACAGTATCCAGATGAGCAGTTCTTC

V: TRBV4-1
J: TRBJ2-5
D: .
size: few
CDR3: CASSGLSKETQYF
DNA: TGCGCCAGCAGCGGATTATCCAAAGAGACCCAGTACTTC

V: TRBV6-5
J: TRBJ2-3
D: TRBD2
size: .
CDR3: CASSWMGLAGTDTQYF
DNA: TGTGCCAGCAGTTGGATGGGACTAGCGGGAACAGATACGCAGTATTTT

V: TRBV4-3
J: TRBJ2-1
D: TRBD2
size: .
CDR3: CASSPVLGGSVGEQFF
DNA: TGCGCCAGCAGCCCCGTCCTGGGCGGGAGTGTCGGGGAGCAGTTCTTC

V: TRBV28
J: TRBJ2-5
D: .
size: .
CDR3: CASRVNRVQETQYF
DNA: TGTGCCAGCAGAGTAAACAGGGTTCAAGAGACCCAGTACTTC

V: TRBV28
J: TRBJ1-2
D: TRBD1
size: .
CDR3: CASSPGGRYGYTF
DNA: TGTGCCAGCAGCCCAGGGGGCCGCTATGGCTACACCTTC

V: TRBV10-3
J: TRBJ2-5
D: .
size: .
CDR3: CAISEGSWETQYF
DNA: TGTGCCATCAGTGAGGGGAGTTGGGAGACCCAGTACTTC

V: TRBV13
J: TRBJ1-5
D: .
size: few
CDR3: CASSLGRAGAAQHF
DNA: TGTGCCAGCAGCTTAGGTAGGGCGGGAGCAGCCCAGCATTTT

V: TRBV30
J: TRBJ1-1
D: .
size: .
CDR3: CAWSVRQGRNTEAFF
DNA: TGTGCCTGGAGTGTACGCCAGGGACGGAACACTGAAGCTTTCTTT

V: TRBV4-2
J: TRBJ2-1
D: TRBD2
size: .
CDR3: CASSQDGGSRWGSYNEQFF
DNA: TGTGCCAGCAGCCAAGATGGCGGGAGTCGTTGGGGGTCCTACAATGAGCAGTTCTTC

V: TRBV7-3
J: TRBJ1-5
D: TRBD1
size: few
CDR3: CASSPTGGEQPQHF
DNA: TGTGCCAGCAGCCCGACAGGGGGTGAGCAGCCCCAGCATTTT

V: TRBV10-2
J: TRBJ2-1
D: .
size: .
CDR3: CASTRGNEQFF
DNA: TGTGCCAGCACCAGGGGCAATGAGCAGTTCTTC

V: TRBV11-2
J: TRBJ2-7
D: TRBD1
size: .
CDR3: CASSFGQGALYEQYF
DNA: TGTGCCAGCAGCTTCGGACAGGGGGCCTTATACGAGCAGTACTTC

V: TRBV28
J: TRBJ2-7
D: .
size: .
CDR3: CASSAAYEQYF
DNA: TGTGCCAGCAGTGCAGCCTACGAGCAGTACTTC

V: TRBV7-2
J: TRBJ2-3
D: .
size: few
CDR3: CASSPQAGGGGVDTQYF
DNA: TGTGCCAGCAGCCCCCAGGCTGGGGGCGGGGGTGTTGATACGCAGTATTTT

V: TRBV7-7
J: TRBJ2-2
D: TRBD1
size: .
CDR3: CASSRGQGTGELFF
DNA: TGTGCTAGCAGCCGCGGACAGGGCACCGGGGAGCTGTTTTTT

V: TRBV7-3
J: TRBJ2-7
D: TRBD1
size: .
CDR3: CASAMGTGYYEQYF
DNA: TGTGCCAGCGCGATGGGGACAGGGTATTACGAGCAGTACTTC

V: TRBV18
J: TRBJ2-5
D: .
size: .
CDR3: CASSPRPDTQETQYF
DNA: TGTGCCAGCTCACCGCGACCGGACACACAAGAGACCCAGTACTTC

V: TRBV11-1
J: TRBJ2-7
D: .
size: once
CDR3: CASSLISAGGGYEQYF
DNA: TGTGCCAGCAGCTTAATCTCAGCAGGGGGAGGCTACGAGCAGTACTTC

V: TRBV10-3
J: TRBJ2-1
D: TRBD2
size: .
CDR3: CAIRGPPLRLAGGRGYNEQFF
DNA: TGTGCCATCAGAGGACCCCCCTTAAGACTAGCGGGAGGGAGGGGTTACAATGAGCAGTTCTTC

V: TRBV10-3
J: TRBJ2-5
D: TRBD1
size: .
CDR3: CAISEGQGETQYF
DNA: TGTGCCATCAGTGAGGGACAGGGTGAGACCCAGTACTTC

V: TRBV18
J: TRBJ2-2
D: TRBD1
size: .
CDR3: CASSPGQGATGELFF
DNA: TGTGCCAGCTCACCAGGACAGGGGGCAACCGGGGAGCTGTTTTTT

V: TRBV7-6
J: TRBJ2-7
D: TRBD2
size: .
CDR3: CASSSGLAGVEQYF
DNA: TGTGCCAGCAGCTCCGGACTAGCGGGAGTCGAGCAGTACTTC

V: TRBV21-1
J: TRBJ1-1
D: .
size: .
CDR3: CASSKEEDSGVPNTEAFF
DNA: TGTGCCAGCAGCAAAGAGGAGGACAGCGGGGTACCGAACACTGAAGCTTTCTTT

V: TRBV5-4
J: TRBJ2-7
D: .
size: .
CDR3: CASSLTRGRGYEQYF
DNA: TGTGCCAGCAGCTTGACGCGGGGGCGCGGCTACGAGCAGTACTTC

V: TRBV30
J: TRBJ2-7
D: TRBD1
size: once
CDR3: CAWSVDRGLEQYF
DNA: TGTGCCTGGAGTGTTGACAGGGGGTTAGAGCAGTACTTC

V: TRBV20-1
J: TRBJ2-1
D: .
size: .
CDR3: CSASKGNEQFF
DNA: TGCAGTGCCTCCAAGGGGAATGAGCAGTTCTTC

V: TRBV2
J: TRBJ2-7
D: .
size: once
CDR3: CASSSGPGFLYEQYF
DNA: TGTGCCAGCAGTTCGGGGCCGGGCTTCCTCTACGAGCAGTACTTC

V: TRBV2
J: TRBJ2-7
D: TRBD1
size: .
CDR3: CASSERDRVHEQYF
DNA: TGTGCCAGCAGTGAAAGGGACAGGGTCCACGAGCAGTACTTC

V: TRBV6-5
J: TRBJ2-7
D: .
size: .
CDR3: CASSYRDTYEQYF
DNA: TGTGCCAGCAGTTACAGGGACACTTACGAGCAGTACTTC

V: TRBV10-1
J: TRBJ2-3
D: .
size: .
CDR3: CASRFLGKAGWRGTDTQYF
DNA: TGCGCCAGCAGGTTCCTCGGGAAGGCGGGATGGAGGGGGACAGATACGCAGTATTTT

V: TRBV7-8
J: TRBJ2-5
D: .
size: .
CDR3: CASSLKGSAVPETQYF
DNA: TGTGCCAGCAGCTTAAAGGGGTCTGCGGTGCCAGAGACCCAGTACTTC

V: TRBV28
J: TRBJ2-7
D: .
size: .
CDR3: CASSPPAQYEQYF
DNA: TGTGCCAGCAGTCCACCTGCCCAATACGAGCAGTACTTC

V: TRBV7-2
J: TRBJ1-3
D: .
size: .
CDR3: CASSALSVLTGNTIYF
DNA: TGTGCCAGCAGCGCCTTGTCGGTATTAACTGGAAACACCATATATTTT

V: TRBV19
J: TRBJ2-1
D: TRBD1
size: .
CDR3: CASSMRTGGRDEQFF
DNA: TGTGCCAGTAGTATGAGGACAGGGGGCAGGGATGAGCAGTTCTTC

V: TRBV4-3
J: TRBJ2-3
D: .
size: .
CDR3: CASSPRVADSTDTQYF
DNA: TGCGCCAGCAGCCCTCGGGTAGCAGATAGCACAGATACGCAGTATTTT

V: TRBV19
J: TRBJ2-1
D: .
size: .
CDR3: CASSISSGIYNEQFF
DNA: TGTGCCAGTAGTATTAGTAGCGGTATCTACAATGAGCAGTTCTTC

V: TRBV11-1
J: TRBJ2-5
D: .
size: .
CDR3: CASSVGYQETQYF
DNA: TGTGCCAGCAGCGTAGGGTACCAAGAGACCCAGTACTTC

V: TRBV7-2
J: TRBJ2-5
D: TRBD1
size: .
CDR3: CASSPPDRAGETQYF
DNA: TGTGCCAGCAGCCCACCGGACAGGGCGGGGGAGACCCAGTACTTC

V: TRBV6-5
J: TRBJ2-7
D: TRBD1
size: .
CDR3: CASGTGVTYEQYF
DNA: TGTGCCAGCGGGACAGGGGTTACGTACGAGCAGTACTTC

V: TRBV7-8
J: TRBJ1-3
D: .
size: .
CDR3: CASSPEVSGNTIYF
DNA: TGTGCCAGCAGCCCCGAGGTGTCTGGAAACACCATATATTTT

V: TRBV5-4
J: TRBJ1-2
D: .
size: few
CDR3: CASSRQDGTNYGYTF
DNA: TGTGCCAGCAGCCGCCAAGACGGTACTAACTATGGCTACACCTTC

V: TRBV30
J: TRBJ1-5
D: .
size: .
CDR3: CAWSDGSYSNQPQHF
DNA: TGTGCCTGGAGTGACGGGAGTTATAGCAATCAGCCCCAGCATTTT

V: TRBV21-1
J: TRBJ1-5
D: .
size: .
CDR3: CASSKVGTGRRHANQPQHF
DNA: TGTGCCAGCAGCAAAGTAGGGACAGGGCGGAGGCACGCAAATCAGCCCCAGCATTTT